This entry features one TCR beta chain sequence. This entry belongs to a study of blood T cell repertoires in COVID-19. Across the study: Samples came from the United States, Italy and Spain, spanning acute and convalescent COVID-19.

Germline V gene data show CDR1 as SQVTM and CDR2 as ANQGSEA. This CDR3 is built from 10 residues. Trimming stripped 6 bases from V and 6 bases from J, with 7 bases between. Cohorts were based on clinical histories the participants reported. This table comes from immunoSEQ multiplex PCR, and its TCRdb copy is limited to in-frame clones, with some not included. The sample shows around 250,000 clones, roughly 90% of them seen only once. The sequencing sample was made of PBMCs or T cells enriched from blood (not recorded which). V and J are TRBV29-1 and TRBJ2-3; D is ambiguous. The TCR was taken from a man between 40 and 49 years old who had been exposed to COVID-19. Here the CDR3 reads CSVFRDTQYF. The DNA of the CDR3 is TGCAGCGTCTTCAGGGATACGCAGTATTTT.